This TCR beta chain stems from a study of response to subunit inactivated influenza vaccine. The study, taken as a whole, reports: Authors suggested seasonal influenza vaccinations each recruit few new T cells.

About this clonotype itself: Its antigen is unknown.

TCRdb re-called the RT-PCR reads with MiXCR, one entry per CDR3 protein. The sample carries around 320,000 distinct CDR3 sequences, roughly 20% recorded once. This receptor was obtained from a man aged 50 to 69 who received an inactivated influenza vaccine. The sample was PBMCs from blood, taken approximately 22 months after vaccination.

Written as DNA, the CDR3 is TGTGCCAGCAGGATCGGGACAGGGCTTGAAGCTTTCTTT. As protein: CASRIGTGLEAFF. V gene TRBV12-3 or TRBV12-4 combines with J gene TRBJ1-1; 9 nucleotides match TRBD1. After removal of 6 bases from V and 7 bases from J, the junction contained 6 bases not matched to a gene. The CDR3 sequence is 13 residues long.